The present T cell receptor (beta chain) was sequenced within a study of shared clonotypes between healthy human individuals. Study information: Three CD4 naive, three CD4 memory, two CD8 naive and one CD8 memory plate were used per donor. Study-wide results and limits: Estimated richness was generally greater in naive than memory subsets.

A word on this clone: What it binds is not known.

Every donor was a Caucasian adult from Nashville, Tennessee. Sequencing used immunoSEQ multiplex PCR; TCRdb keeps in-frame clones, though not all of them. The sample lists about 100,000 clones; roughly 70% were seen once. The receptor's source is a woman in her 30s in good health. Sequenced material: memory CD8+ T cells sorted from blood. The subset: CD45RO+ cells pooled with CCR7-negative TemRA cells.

The CDR3 DNA is TGTGCCAGCAGCTTTAGGGCTAAGGGAAACATTCAGTACTTC. This gives the protein CASSFRAKGNIQYF. The chain couples TRBV7-2 to TRBJ2-4; no clear D. This CDR3 spans 14 amino acids. Trimming removed 3 bases from V and 6 bases from J, with 12 bases in between. The germline V gene has CDR1 SGHTA and CDR2 FQGNSA.